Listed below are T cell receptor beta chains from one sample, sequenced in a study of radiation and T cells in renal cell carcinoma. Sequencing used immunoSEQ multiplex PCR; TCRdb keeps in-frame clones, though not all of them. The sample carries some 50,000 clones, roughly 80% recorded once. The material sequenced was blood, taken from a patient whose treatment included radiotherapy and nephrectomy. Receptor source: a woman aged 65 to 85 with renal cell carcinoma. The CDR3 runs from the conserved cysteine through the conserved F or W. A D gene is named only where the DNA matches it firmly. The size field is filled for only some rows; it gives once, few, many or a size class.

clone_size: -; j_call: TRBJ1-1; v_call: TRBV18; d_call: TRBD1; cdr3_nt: TGTGCCAGCTCACCAAGAGGCAGGGGGCTAACTATGAACACTGAAGCTTTCTTT; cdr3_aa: CASSPRGRGLTMNTEAFF
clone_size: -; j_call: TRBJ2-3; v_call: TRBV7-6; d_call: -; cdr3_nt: TGTGCCAGCAGCTCTGCGACTGGCACAGATACGCAGTATTTT; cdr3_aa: CASSSATGTDTQYF
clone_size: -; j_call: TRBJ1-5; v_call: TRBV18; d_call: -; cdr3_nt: TGTGCCAGCTCACCACCGGGTAGCAATCAGCCCCAGCATTTT; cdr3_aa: CASSPPGSNQPQHF
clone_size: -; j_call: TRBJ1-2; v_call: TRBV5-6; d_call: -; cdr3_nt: TGTGCCAGCAGCTTGGGGACAGTTGAGCTGCGGGGCTACACCTTC; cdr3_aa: CASSLGTVELRGYTF
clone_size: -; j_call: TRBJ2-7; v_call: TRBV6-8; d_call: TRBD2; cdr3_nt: TGTGCCCCTATCGTAGCGGGGGGACCCTACGAGCAGTACTTC; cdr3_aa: CAPIVAGGPYEQYF
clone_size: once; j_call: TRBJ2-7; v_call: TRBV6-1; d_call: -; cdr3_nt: TGTGCCAGCAGTGCGGGGCAAACCTACGAGCAGTACTTC; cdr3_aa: CASSAGQTYEQYF
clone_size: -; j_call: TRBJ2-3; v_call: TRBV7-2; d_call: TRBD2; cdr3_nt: TGTGCCAGCAGCTTAGAGGTAGCGGGAGGTAATACGCAGTATTTT; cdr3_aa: CASSLEVAGGNTQYF
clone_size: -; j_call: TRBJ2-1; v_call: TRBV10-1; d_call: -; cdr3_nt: TGCGCCAGCAGTCCCGGGGGGCTTGGCAATGAGCAGTTCTTC; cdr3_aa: CASSPGGLGNEQFF
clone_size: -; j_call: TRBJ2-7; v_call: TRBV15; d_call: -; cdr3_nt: TGTGCCACCAGCAGAGATCTAGCTTCCTCCGAGCAGTACTTC; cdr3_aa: CATSRDLASSEQYF
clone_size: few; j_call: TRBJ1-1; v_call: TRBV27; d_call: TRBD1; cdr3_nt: TGTGCCAGCAGTCCCGGGACAGGAGAGCGTTTAAACACTGAAGCTTTCTTT; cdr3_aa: CASSPGTGERLNTEAFF
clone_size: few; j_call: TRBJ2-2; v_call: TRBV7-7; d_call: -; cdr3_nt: TGTGCCAGCAGCTTTATGGCCGGGGAGCTGTTTTTT; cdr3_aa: CASSFMAGELFF
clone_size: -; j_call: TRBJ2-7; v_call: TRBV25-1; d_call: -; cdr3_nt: TGTGCCAGTCGAGGGGATAATTGGCAGTACTTC; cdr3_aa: CASRGDNWQYF
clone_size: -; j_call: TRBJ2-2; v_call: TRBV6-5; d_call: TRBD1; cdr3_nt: TGTGCCAGCAGTTCCCTCGGGCAGGGGGTTCCCGGGGAGCTGTTTTTT; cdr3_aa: CASSSLGQGVPGELFF
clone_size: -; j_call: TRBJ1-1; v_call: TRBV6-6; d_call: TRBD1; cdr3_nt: TGTGCCAGCAGTTACGGACAGGGGGTCAAGACTGAAGCTTTCTTT; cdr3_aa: CASSYGQGVKTEAFF
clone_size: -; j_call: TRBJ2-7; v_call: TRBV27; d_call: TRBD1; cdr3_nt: TGTGCCAGCAGTTTATCTCCAGGGGGCCACTACGAGCAGTACTTC; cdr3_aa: CASSLSPGGHYEQYF
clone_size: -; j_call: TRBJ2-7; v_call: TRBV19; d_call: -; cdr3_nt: TGTGCCAGTAGCCGGGAACACTCAAACTCCTACGAGCAGTACTTC; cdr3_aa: CASSREHSNSYEQYF
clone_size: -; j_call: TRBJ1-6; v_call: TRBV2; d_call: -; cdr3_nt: TGTGCCAGCAGTGTACAGAGTTTCTATAATTCACCCCTCCACTTT; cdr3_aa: CASSVQSFYNSPLHF
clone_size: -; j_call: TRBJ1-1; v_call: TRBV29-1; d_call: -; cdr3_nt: TGCAGCGCCGTGACAGGAGCCAACACTGAAGCTTTCTTT; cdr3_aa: CSAVTGANTEAFF
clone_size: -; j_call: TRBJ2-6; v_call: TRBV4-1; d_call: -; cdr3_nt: TGCGCCAGCAGCCAAGAGAGGTCTGGGGCCAACGTCCTGACTTTC; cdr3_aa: CASSQERSGANVLTF
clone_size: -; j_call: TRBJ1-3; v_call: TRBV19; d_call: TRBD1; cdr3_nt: TGTGCCATTCGTTCCGGGACAGGCTCTGGAAACACCATATATTTT; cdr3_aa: CAIRSGTGSGNTIYF
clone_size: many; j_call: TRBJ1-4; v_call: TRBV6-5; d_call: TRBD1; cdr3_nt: TGTGCCAGCAGTTACAAGTTAGCACAGGGGAATGAAAAACTGTTTTTT; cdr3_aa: CASSYKLAQGNEKLFF
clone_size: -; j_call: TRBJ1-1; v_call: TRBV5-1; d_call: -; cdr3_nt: TGCGCCAGCAGCTTGGCGGGGGCCACTGAAGCTTTCTTT; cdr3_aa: CASSLAGATEAFF
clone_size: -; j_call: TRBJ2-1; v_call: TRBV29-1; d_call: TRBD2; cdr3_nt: TGCAGCGCCGAGGGGACTAGCGGGGGGGCCTACAATGAGCAGTTCTTC; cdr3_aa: CSAEGTSGGAYNEQFF
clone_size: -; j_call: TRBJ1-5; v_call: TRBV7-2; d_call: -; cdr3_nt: TGTGCCAGCAGCAAAGAGGACGGGTCCAATCAGCCCCAGCATTTT; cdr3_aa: CASSKEDGSNQPQHF
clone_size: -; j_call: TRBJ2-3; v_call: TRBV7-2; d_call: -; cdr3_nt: TGTGCCAGCAGCCCTGTAGCTTGGGGAGGAACAGATACGCAGTATTTT; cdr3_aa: CASSPVAWGGTDTQYF
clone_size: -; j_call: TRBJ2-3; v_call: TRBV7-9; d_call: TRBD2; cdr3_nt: TGTGCCAGCAGCTTAGGGGGCGGGGGATCCACAGATACGCAGTATTTT; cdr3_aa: CASSLGGGGSTDTQYF
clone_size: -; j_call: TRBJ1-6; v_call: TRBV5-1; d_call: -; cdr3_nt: TGCGCCAGCCGGGTGGGGGAGATCGACTCACCCCTCCACTTT; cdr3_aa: CASRVGEIDSPLHF
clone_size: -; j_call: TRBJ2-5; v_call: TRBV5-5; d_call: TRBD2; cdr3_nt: TGTGCCAGCAGCCTAGCGGTACAAGAGACCCAGTACTTC; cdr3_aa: CASSLAVQETQYF
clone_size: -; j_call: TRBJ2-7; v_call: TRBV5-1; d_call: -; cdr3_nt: TGCGCCAGCAGCTTGAATCCGGACCCTTACGAGCAGTACTTC; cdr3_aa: CASSLNPDPYEQYF
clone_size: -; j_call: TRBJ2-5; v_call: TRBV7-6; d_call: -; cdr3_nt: TGTGCCAGCAGCCCGAACCAAGAGACCCAGTACTTC; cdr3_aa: CASSPNQETQYF
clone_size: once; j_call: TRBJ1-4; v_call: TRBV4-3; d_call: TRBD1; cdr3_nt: TGCGCCAGCAGCCAAGTTCAGGGGGGCGGTGAAAAACTGTTTTTT; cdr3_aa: CASSQVQGGGEKLFF
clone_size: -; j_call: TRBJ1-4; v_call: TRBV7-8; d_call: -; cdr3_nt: TGTGCCAGCAGCCCTTACCATGAATACTGGAACCGGGATGAAAAACTGTTTTTT; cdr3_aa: CASSPYHEYWNRDEKLFF
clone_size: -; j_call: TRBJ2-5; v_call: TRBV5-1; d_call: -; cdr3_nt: TGCGCCAGCAGCTGGATGGAGTGGGAGACCCAGTACTTC; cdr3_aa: CASSWMEWETQYF
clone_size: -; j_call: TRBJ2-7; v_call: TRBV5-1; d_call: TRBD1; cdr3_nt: TGCGCCAGCAGCTTCTTTCAGGGGGCGCGGGAGCAGTACTTC; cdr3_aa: CASSFFQGAREQYF
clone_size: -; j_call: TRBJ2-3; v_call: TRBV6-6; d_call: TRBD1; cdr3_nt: TGTGCCAGCAGTTGGCGGCAGGGGGAAACAGATACGCAGTATTTT; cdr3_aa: CASSWRQGETDTQYF
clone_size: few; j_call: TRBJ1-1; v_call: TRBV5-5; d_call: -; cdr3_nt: TGTGCCAGCAGTTGGTGGGGGTCGGACACTGAAGCTTTCTTT; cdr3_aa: CASSWWGSDTEAFF
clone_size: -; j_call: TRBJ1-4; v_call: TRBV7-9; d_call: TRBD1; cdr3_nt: TGTGCCAGCAGTGAACAGGGGAGGGGTGAAAAACTGTTTTTT; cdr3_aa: CASSEQGRGEKLFF
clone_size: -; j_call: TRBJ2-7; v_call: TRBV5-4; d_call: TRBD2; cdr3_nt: TGTGCCAGCAGCTTGTTACTAGCGGGGGCCAACTACGAGCAGTACTTC; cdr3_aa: CASSLLLAGANYEQYF
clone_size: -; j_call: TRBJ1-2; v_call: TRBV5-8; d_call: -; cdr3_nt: TGTGCCAGCAGCCCGGACGGCTATGGCTACACCTTC; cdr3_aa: CASSPDGYGYTF
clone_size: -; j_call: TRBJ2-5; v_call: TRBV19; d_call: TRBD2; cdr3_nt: TGTGCCAGCGGACTAGGCCTGGAGACCCAGTACTTC; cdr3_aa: CASGLGLETQYF
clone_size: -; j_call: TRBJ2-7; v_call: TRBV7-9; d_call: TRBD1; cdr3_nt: TGTGCCAGCAGCAGACAGGGAAGCTCCTACGAGCAGTACTTC; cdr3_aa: CASSRQGSSYEQYF
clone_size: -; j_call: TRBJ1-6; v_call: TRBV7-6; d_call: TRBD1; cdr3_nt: TGTGCCAGCAGCCCAACGGCAGGGGGGAGTTCACCCCTCCACTTT; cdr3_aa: CASSPTAGGSSPLHF
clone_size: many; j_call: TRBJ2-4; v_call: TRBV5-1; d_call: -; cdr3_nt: TGCGCCAGTCGGGAATCAGACAGCCCAGGAAACATTCAGTACTTC; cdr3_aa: CASRESDSPGNIQYF
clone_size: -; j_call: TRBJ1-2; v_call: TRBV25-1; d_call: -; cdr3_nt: TGTGCCAGCAGTGACAGGGGATATGGCTACACCTTC; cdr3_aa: CASSDRGYGYTF
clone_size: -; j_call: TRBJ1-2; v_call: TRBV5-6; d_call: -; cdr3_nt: TGTGCCAGCAGCCCGGAAGGCCGGGGGTTAGGTGGCTACACCTTC; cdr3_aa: CASSPEGRGLGGYTF
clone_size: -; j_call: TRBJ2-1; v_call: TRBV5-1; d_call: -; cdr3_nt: TGCGCCAGCATTCATAGCGACCACAATGAGCAGTTCTTC; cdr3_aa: CASIHSDHNEQFF
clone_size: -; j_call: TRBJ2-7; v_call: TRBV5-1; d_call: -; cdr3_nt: TGCGCCAGCAGCTTGATAGGGTACGAGCAGTACTTC; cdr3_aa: CASSLIGYEQYF
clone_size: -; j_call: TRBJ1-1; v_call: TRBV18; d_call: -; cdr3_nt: TGTGCCAGCTCCCCAACGACGCAAACCAAGGTAGCTTTCTTT; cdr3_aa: CASSPTTQTKVAFF
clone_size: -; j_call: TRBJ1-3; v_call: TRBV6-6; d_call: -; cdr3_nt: TGTGCCAGCTGGGACAACTATGGAAACACCATATATTTT; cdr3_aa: CASWDNYGNTIYF
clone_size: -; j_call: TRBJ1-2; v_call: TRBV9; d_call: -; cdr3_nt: TGTGCCAGCAGCGTAGACGGAGGGCGACGGGGCTACACCTTC; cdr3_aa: CASSVDGGRRGYTF